The sample holds many counts of the clone carrying this T cell receptor (beta chain). Its antigen is not known. The J segment lost 6 bases and the V segment lost 4 bases, leaving 8 bases of the junction unmatched. The CDR3 length is 14 residues. Germline CDR1 and CDR2: LGHNA and YSLEER. The cDNA had a unique molecular identifier and a template-switch universal primer site. TCRdb recomputed calls from the 5' RACE reads with MiXCR, one row per CDR3 protein. The sample records under 350,000 distinct CDR3 sequences, roughly 9.7% being singletons. This entry is derived from a study of identical twins. Overall study results and limits: There was an excess of low generation probability in the out-of-frame alpha sequences that twins shared. Findings depended on cross-sectional statistics rather than tracking the same donors. Cord blood's abundant beta clonotypes had fewer insertions, unlike memory repertoires.

A further study also used this sample, focusing on yellow fever vaccine responses in identical twins.

The sequenced material came from CD8+ T cells sorted from blood. The sequence came from a woman between 18 and 29 years old in good health. The chain links TRBV4-3 to TRBJ2-7; the match to TRBD1 covers 8 bases. The CDR3 nucleotides are TGCGCCAGCAGCCCAACGGGACAGGACTTCGAGCAGTACTTC. Its translation: CASSPTGQDFEQYF.